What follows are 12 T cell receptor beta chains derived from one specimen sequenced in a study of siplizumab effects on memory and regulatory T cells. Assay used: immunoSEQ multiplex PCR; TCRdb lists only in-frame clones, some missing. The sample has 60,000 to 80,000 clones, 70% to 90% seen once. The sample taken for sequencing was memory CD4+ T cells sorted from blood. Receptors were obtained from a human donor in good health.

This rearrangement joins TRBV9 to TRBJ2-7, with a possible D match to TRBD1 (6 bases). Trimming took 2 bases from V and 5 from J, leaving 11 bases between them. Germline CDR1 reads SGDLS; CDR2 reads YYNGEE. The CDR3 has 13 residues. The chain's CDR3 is CASSVNGGHEQYF. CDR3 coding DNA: TGTGCCAGCAGCGTTAATGGGGGCCACGAGCAGTACTTC.

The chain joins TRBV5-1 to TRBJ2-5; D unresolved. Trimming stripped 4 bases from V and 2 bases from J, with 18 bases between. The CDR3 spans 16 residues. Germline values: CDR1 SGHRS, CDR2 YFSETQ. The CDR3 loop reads CASSAATTSLQETQYF. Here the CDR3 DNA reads TGCGCCAGCAGCGCCGCGACAACAAGTCTACAAGAGACCCAGTACTTC.

The CDR3: CASSLGTAFGGAYEQYF. CDR3 nucleotide sequence: TGTGCCAGCAGCCTTGGAACCGCCTTTGGGGGCGCCTACGAGCAGTACTTC. This sequence joins TRBV27 and TRBJ2-7; maybe TRBD1 (6 bases). Germline CDR1 and CDR2: MNHEY and SMNVEV (reference sequence). V lost 6 bases, J lost 2 bases, and 23 bases lay in between. CDR3 size: 17 residues.

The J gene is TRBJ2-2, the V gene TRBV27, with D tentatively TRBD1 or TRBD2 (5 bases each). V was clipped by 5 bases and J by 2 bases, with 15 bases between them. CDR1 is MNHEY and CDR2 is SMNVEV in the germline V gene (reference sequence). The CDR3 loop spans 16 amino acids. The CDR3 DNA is TGTGCCAGCAGTCCAATAGGGACGCTTAACACCGGGGAGCTGTTTTTT. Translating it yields CASSPIGTLNTGELFF.

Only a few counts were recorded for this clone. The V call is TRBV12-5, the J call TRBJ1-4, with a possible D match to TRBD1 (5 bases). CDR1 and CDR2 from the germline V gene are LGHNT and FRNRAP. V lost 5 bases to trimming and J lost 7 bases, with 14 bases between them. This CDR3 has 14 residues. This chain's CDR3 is CASGQFGGVEKLFF. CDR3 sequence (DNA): TGTGCTAGTGGTCAATTTGGGGGGGTTGAAAAACTGTTTTTT.

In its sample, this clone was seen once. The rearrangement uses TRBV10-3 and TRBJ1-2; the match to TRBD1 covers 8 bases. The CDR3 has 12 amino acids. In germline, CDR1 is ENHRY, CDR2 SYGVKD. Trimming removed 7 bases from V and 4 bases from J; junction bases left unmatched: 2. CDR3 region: CAITTGGYGYTF. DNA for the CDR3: TGTGCCATCACCACAGGGGGCTATGGCTACACCTTC.

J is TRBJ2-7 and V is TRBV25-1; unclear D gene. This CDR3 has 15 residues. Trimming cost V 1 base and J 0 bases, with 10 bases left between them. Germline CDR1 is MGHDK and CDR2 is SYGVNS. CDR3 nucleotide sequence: TGTGCCAGCAGTGAATCCCGGCGGTTCTCCTACGAGCAGTACTTC. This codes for CASSESRRFSYEQYF.

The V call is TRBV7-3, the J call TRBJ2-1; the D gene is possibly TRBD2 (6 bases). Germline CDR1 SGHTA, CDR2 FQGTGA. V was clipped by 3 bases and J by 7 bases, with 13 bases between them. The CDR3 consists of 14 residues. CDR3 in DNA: TGTGCCAGCAGCTTCGGGGGAGTGGTGAATGAGCAGTTCTTC. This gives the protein CASSFGGVVNEQFF.

The CDR3 coding sequence is TGTGCCAGCAGCTCCGGGACAGGGACCCGTTCTTCCCTCCACTTT. Its translation: CASSSGTGTRSSLHF. The chain couples TRBV7-9 to TRBJ1-6; 9 bases agree with TRBD1. Germline assignment: CDR1 SEHNR and CDR2 FQNEAQ (reference sequence). J lost 14 bases, V lost 4 bases, and 12 bases had no gene match. There are 15 residues in the CDR3.

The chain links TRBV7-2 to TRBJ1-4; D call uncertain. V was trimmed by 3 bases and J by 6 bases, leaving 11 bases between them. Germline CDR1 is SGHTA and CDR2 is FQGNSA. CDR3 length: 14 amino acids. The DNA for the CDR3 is TGTGCCAGCAGCTTCCCATCTATGGATGAAAAACTGTTTTTT. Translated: CASSFPSMDEKLFF.

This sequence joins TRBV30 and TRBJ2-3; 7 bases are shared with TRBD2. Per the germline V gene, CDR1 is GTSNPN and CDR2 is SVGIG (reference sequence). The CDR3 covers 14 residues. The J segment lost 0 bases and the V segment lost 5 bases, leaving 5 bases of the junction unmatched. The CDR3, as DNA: TGTGCCTGGGTTCGTAGCGGGAGCACAGATACGCAGTATTTT. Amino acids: CAWVRSGSTDTQYF.

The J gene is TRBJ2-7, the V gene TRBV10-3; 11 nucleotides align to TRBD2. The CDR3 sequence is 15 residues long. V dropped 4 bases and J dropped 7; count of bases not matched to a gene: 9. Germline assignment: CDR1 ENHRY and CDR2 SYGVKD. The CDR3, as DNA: TGTGCCATCAGTGGAGGAACTAGCGGGAGTTCTGAGCAGTACTTC. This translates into CAISGGTSGSSEQYF.